The table lists the clone carrying this T cell receptor beta chain with a count of one. The data stem from a study of control samples from healthy donors and cancer patients. The CDR3 has 15 residues. The germline gives CDR1 LGHDT, CDR2 YNNKEL (reference sequence). Trimming pared 1 base from V and 4 bases from J, leaving 13 bases between. Libraries were prepared by immunoSEQ multiplex PCR; TCRdb keeps only in-frame clonotypes and omits some of them. The sample shows roughly 73,000 clones, almost 95% of them seen only once. Material: blood. The chain combines TRBV3-1 (or the pseudogene TRBV3-2) with TRBJ2-5; maybe TRBD1 (6 bases). The source is a woman aged 55-70 years in good health. CDR3 in amino acids: CASSQVMGAGETQYF. Here the CDR3 DNA reads TGTGCCAGCAGCCAAGTTATGGGGGCGGGAGAGACCCAGTACTTC.